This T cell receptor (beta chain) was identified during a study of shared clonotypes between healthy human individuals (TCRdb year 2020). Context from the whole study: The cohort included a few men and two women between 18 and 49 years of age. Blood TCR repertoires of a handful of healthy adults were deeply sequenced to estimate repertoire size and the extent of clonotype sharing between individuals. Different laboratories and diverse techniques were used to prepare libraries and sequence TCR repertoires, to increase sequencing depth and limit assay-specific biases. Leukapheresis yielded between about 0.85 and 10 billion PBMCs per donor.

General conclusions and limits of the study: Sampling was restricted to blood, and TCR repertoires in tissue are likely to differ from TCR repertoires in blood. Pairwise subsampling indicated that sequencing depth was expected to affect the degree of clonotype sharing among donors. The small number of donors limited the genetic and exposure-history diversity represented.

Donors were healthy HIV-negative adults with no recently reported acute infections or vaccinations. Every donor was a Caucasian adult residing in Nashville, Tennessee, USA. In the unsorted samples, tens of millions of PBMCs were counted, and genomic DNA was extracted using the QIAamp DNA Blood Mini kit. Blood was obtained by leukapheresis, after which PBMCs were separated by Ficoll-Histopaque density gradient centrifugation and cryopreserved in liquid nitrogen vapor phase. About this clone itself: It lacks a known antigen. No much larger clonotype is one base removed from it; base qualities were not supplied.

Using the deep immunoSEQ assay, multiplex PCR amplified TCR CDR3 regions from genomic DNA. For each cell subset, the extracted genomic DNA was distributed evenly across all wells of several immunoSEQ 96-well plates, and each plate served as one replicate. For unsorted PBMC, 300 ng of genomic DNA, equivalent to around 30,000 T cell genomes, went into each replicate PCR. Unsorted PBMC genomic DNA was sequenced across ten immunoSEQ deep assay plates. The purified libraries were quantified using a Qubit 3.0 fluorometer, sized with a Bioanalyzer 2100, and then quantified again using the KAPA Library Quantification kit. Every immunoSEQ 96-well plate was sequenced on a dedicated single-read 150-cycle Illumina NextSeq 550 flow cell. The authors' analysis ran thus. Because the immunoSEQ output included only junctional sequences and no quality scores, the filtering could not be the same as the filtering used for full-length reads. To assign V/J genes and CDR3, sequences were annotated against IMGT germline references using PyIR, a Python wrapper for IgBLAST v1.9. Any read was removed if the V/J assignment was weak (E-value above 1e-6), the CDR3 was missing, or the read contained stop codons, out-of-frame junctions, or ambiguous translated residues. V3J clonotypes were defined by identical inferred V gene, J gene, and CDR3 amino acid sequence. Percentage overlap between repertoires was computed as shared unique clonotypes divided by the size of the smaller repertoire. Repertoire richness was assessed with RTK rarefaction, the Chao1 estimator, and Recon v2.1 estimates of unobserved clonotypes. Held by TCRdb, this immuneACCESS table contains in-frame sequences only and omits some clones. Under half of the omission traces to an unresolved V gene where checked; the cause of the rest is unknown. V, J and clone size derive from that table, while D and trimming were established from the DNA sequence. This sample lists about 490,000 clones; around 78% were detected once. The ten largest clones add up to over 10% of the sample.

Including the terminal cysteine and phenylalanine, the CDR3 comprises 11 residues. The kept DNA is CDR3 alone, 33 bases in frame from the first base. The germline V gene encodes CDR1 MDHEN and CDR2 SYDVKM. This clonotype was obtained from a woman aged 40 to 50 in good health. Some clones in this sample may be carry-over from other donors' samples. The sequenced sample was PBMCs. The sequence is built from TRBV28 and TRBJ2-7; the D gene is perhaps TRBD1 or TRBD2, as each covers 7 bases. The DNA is TGTGCTATCAGGGGGGGGTACGAGCAGTACTTC. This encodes CAIRGGYEQYF. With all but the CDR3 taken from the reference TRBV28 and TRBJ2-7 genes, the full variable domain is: DVKVTQSSRYLVKRTGEKVFLECVQDMDHENMFWYRQDPGLGLRLIYFSYDVKMKEKGDIPEGYSVSREKKERFSLILESASTNQTSMYLCAIRGGYEQYFGPGTRLTVT.